This T cell receptor beta chain derives from a study of cytomegalovirus exposure and HLA in healthy donors. With 60 Vbeta and 13 Jbeta primers, the PCR was carried out. Data came from immunoSEQ multiplex PCR; TCRdb stores just in-frame clones and leaves some out. This sample's clone table lists fewer than 130,000 clones. Regarding this clone: Its antigen is not identified.

The CDR3 length is 16 residues. V lost 2 bases and J lost 2, with 15 bases in between. Germline assignment: CDR1 SGDLS and CDR2 YYNGEE. Points from the study as a whole: A later analysis linked a missense DCLRE1C variant to TCR beta V- and J-gene trimming. Per published reports, the classifier diagnosed cytomegalovirus status with high specificity and sensitivity. Reports indicate that TCR beta sequences accurately predicted the HLA-A and HLA-B alleles of most subjects.

The rearrangement uses TRBV9 and TRBJ2-3; D uncertain. The TCR was taken from a middle-aged man in good health and CMV-seronegative. The sequenced material came from PBMCs. The CDR3 DNA reads as TGTGCCAGCAGCGTTTCCCAAAACCAGAACACAGATACGCAGTATTTT. This translates into CASSVSQNQNTDTQYF. The variable domain in full, completed from reference TRBV9 and TRBJ2-3, reads DSGVTQTPKHLITATGQRVTLRCSPRSGDLSVYWYQQSLDQGLQFLIQYYNGEERAKGNILERFSAQQFPDLHSELNLSSLELGDSALYFCASSVSQNQNTDTQYFGPGTRLTVL.